Below, 26 T cell receptor beta chains from the same sample are listed, as sequenced in a study of blood T cell repertoires in COVID-19. The method was immunoSEQ multiplex PCR; TCRdb's version includes in-frame clones alone and lacks a portion of them. The table lists over 150,000 clones, 85% to 90% of them singletons. The source material was PBMCs or T cells enriched from blood (not recorded which). Receptor source: a man in his forties who had recovered from COVID-19.

Points on this clone: The sample has other DNA sequences that encode this CDR3 too. This chain joins TRBV19 and TRBJ1-5, with 7 bases that match TRBD1. Germline-derived CDR1 and CDR2 are LNHDA and SQIVND (reference sequence). The ends lost 3 bases at V and 0 bases at J; junction bases unmatched: 5. The CDR3 has 16 residues. CDR3 protein: CASSMRQGNSNQPQHF. CDR3 in DNA: TGTGCCAGTAGTATGCGACAGGGAAATAGCAATCAGCCCCAGCATTTT.

The chain joins TRBV6-2 or TRBV6-3 to TRBJ1-5, with D perhaps TRBD1 (6 bases). The CDR3 sequence is 16 residues long. CDR1 and CDR2 (germline): MNHEY, SVGEGT. Trimming left V 0 bases short and J 2 bases short, with 11 bases between. The CDR3 DNA reads TGTGCCAGCAGTTACTCGGGGGCGGCTCGCAATCAGCCCCAGCATTTT. It yields the protein CASSYSGAARNQPQHF.

The chain uses TRBV7-9 and TRBJ1-4; 7 bases align to TRBD1. The CDR3 runs to 16 residues. Germline V gene sequence: CDR1 SEHNR, CDR2 FQNEAQ (reference sequence). V dropped 4 bases and J dropped 0; count of bases not matched to a gene: 5. This chain's CDR3 is CASSWDRTATNEKLFF. In DNA, the CDR3 is TGTGCCAGCAGCTGGGACAGAACCGCAACTAATGAAAAACTGTTTTTT.

The chain recombines TRBV9 with TRBJ1-2; TRBD1 matches 10 bases. Per the germline V gene, CDR1 is SGDLS and CDR2 is YYNGEE. V trimming: 0 bases; J trimming: 7 bases; junction bases outside the gene matches: 3. The CDR3 length is 14 residues. The CDR3 spells CASSVVGDRGGYTF. In DNA form, the CDR3 reads TGTGCCAGCAGCGTAGTCGGGGACAGGGGTGGCTACACCTTC.

The V call is TRBV30, the J call TRBJ2-5, with 8 bases that match TRBD2. J lost 4 bases, V lost 0 bases, and 1 base had no gene match. This CDR3 is built from 13 residues. CDR1 is GTSNPN, CDR2 SVGIG, per germline (reference sequence). CDR3 in amino acids: CAWSVGTRETQYF. CDR3 in DNA: TGTGCCTGGAGTGTAGGGACTAGAGAGACCCAGTACTTC.

The chain carries TRBV7-6 and TRBJ2-7; D might be TRBD1 (5 bases). Germline assignment: CDR1 SGHVS and CDR2 FNYEAQ. The CDR3 has 12 residues. V shed 2 bases and J shed 4 bases, with 6 bases lying between them. Here the CDR3 DNA reads TGTGCCAGCAGCTTACAGGGTTACGAGCAGTACTTC. Translation gives CASSLQGYEQYF.

The chain recombines TRBV12-3 or TRBV12-4 with TRBJ1-4; D perhaps matches TRBD1 (5 bases). The CDR3 loop spans 12 amino acids. Trimming took 6 bases from V and 8 from J, leaving 10 bases between them. CDR3 coding DNA: TGTGCCAGCAGCAAAGGACACGAAAAACTGTTTTTT. Encoded protein: CASSKGHEKLFF.

Only one count was recorded for this clone. This chain links TRBV14 with TRBJ1-6; possibly TRBD1 for D (6 bases). The V end was cut by 4 bases, the J end by 6 bases, with 10 bases between. Germline CDR1 SGHDN, CDR2 FVKESK. This CDR3 is 14 amino acids long. The CDR3 DNA reads TGTGCCAGCAGCCGCGGACAGTTTAATTCACCCCTCCACTTT. Its protein product is CASSRGQFNSPLHF.

The rearrangement joins TRBV7-8 to TRBJ2-7, with a weak D call TRBD2 (5 bases). Germline CDR1 and CDR2: SGHVS and FQNEAQ. The V end was cut by 5 bases, the J end by 7 bases, with 12 bases between. The length of the CDR3 is 12 residues. CDR3 nucleotides: TGTGCCAGCAGCACCCAACCGGGGGAGCAGTACTTC. Its translation: CASSTQPGEQYF.

This sequence joins TRBV4-1 and TRBJ1-2; D is undetermined. The CDR3 contains 13 residues. V was cut by 0 bases and J by 3 bases, with 5 bases left in between. Germline CDR1 is MGHRA and CDR2 is YSYEKL. As DNA, the CDR3 is TGCGCCAGCAGCCAAGACAATTACTATGGCTACACCTTC. Residues: CASSQDNYYGYTF.

The chain recombines TRBV19 with TRBJ1-2; maybe TRBD1 (5 bases). The V end lost 5 bases, the J end lost 8 bases, and 9 bases lay between the germline ends. The CDR3 runs 11 residues. Germline V gene lookup returns CDR1 LNHDA and CDR2 SQIVND (reference sequence). As DNA, the CDR3 is TGTGCCAGTAGTGGAAGGGGCGGCTACACCTTC. Translation gives CASSGRGGYTF.

This sequence joins TRBV10-3 and TRBJ1-5; D is possibly TRBD1 (6 bases). Looked up from germline, CDR1 is ENHRY and CDR2 is SYGVKD. The germline V and J ends were trimmed by 3 bases and 0 bases, with 12 bases remaining between them. The CDR3 runs 16 residues. The CDR3 sequence: CAISDPDRHSNQPQHF. The DNA of the CDR3 is TGTGCCATCAGTGACCCGGACAGACATAGCAATCAGCCCCAGCATTTT.

The gene calls are TRBV6-1 and TRBJ2-2, with 9 bases aligning to TRBD1. The germline CDR1 and CDR2 sequences are MNHNS and SASEGT. The CDR3 covers 16 residues. V lost 0 bases to trimming and J lost 3 bases; unmatched junction nucleotides: 2. CDR3 sequence reads: CASSEATGGYTGELFF. The CDR3 coding sequence is TGTGCCAGCAGTGAAGCCACAGGGGGCTACACCGGGGAGCTGTTTTTT.

The V and J genes are TRBV11-2 and TRBJ2-7, with 7 positions matching TRBD2. CDR3 length: 15 residues. V lost 5 bases, J lost 5 bases, and 12 bases stayed unmatched. Germline lookup yields CDR1 SGHAT and CDR2 FQNNGV. The CDR3 protein is CASSPSGNTRHEQYF. The CDR3 DNA sequence: TGTGCCAGCAGCCCCAGCGGGAACACACGCCACGAGCAGTACTTC.

The J gene is TRBJ1-2, the V gene TRBV27; possible D gene TRBD1, 6 bases. The CDR3 sequence is 15 residues long. Trimming pared 7 bases from V and 0 bases from J, leaving 15 bases between. Germline values: CDR1 MNHEY, CDR2 SMNVEV (reference sequence). The CDR3 nucleotides are TGTGCCAGCAAACCCGCAGGGGCTCCTAACTATGGCTACACCTTC. Encoded protein: CASKPAGAPNYGYTF.

CDR3 sequence: CASSQDFDRGVDTEAFF. The CDR3 nucleotides are TGCGCCAGCAGCCAAGATTTCGATCGGGGAGTGGACACTGAAGCTTTCTTT. V usage is TRBV4-1 and J usage is TRBJ1-1; D is uncertain. V shed 0 bases and J shed 3 bases, with 17 bases lying between them. Germline V gene lookup returns CDR1 MGHRA and CDR2 YSYEKL. This CDR3 comprises 17 residues.

The chain combines TRBV11-2 with TRBJ2-2; tentative D call: TRBD2 (5 bases). The germline V gene encodes CDR1 SGHAT and CDR2 FQNNGV. V was cut by 0 bases and J by 2 bases, with 10 bases left in between. This CDR3 is 16 amino acids long. The CDR3 sequence: CASSLDEGLNTGELFF. The CDR3 DNA follows: TGTGCCAGCAGCTTAGACGAGGGCCTCAACACCGGGGAGCTGTTTTTT.

This chain uses TRBV7-3 with TRBJ2-1; perhaps TRBD2 as D (5 bases). The germline CDR1 and CDR2 sequences are SGHTA and FQGTGA. The CDR3 loop spans 15 amino acids. The ends were cut back, 5 bases at V and 3 bases at J, with 14 bases in the middle. This CDR3 reads CASSPPGRFYNEQFF. The CDR3 DNA sequence: TGTGCCAGCAGCCCCCCGGGGAGATTCTACAATGAGCAGTTCTTC. The variable domain in full, with the rest retrieved from reference TRBV7-3 and TRBJ2-1, is GAGVSQTPSNKVTEKGKYVELRCDPISGHTALYWYRQSLGQGPEFLIYFQGTGAADDSGLPNDRFFAVRPEGSVSTLKIQRTERGDSAVYLCASSPPGRFYNEQFFGPGTRLTVL.

The V gene is TRBV20-1, the J gene TRBJ1-6; D uncertain. The CDR3 has 16 amino acids. Germline-derived CDR1 and CDR2 are DFQATT and SNEGSKA (reference sequence). With 3 bases removed from V and 0 bases from J, the gap between germline ends came to 12 bases. Written as DNA, the CDR3 is TGCAGTGCTAGTCGTGGAGGTACCTCCTATAATTCACCCCTCCACTTT. As protein: CSASRGGTSYNSPLHF.

This rearrangement joins TRBV6-5 to TRBJ2-7; TRBD2 is a possible D gene (6 bases). The CDR3 extends over 13 amino acids. Trimming pared 8 bases from V and 9 bases from J, leaving 20 bases between. CDR1 and CDR2 (germline): MNHEY, SVGAGI. The CDR3, as DNA: TGTGCCAGCTCCCTTGGGGGGACCGGGGGGCAGTACTTC. This encodes CASSLGGTGGQYF.

Comments on this clone: The junction shows a germline mismatch at one end, possibly a read error. The V gene is TRBV6-5, the J gene TRBJ2-7; 7 bases map to TRBD1. This CDR3 comprises 13 residues. CDR1 and CDR2 (germline): MNHEY, SVGAGI. Written as DNA, the CDR3 is TGTGCCACCTCACCGAGGGGGCAGCGGTCGGTAGGCTTC. Translation gives CATSPRGQRSVGF.

The chain is built from TRBV27 and TRBJ2-7, with 7 positions matching TRBD1. The V segment lost 7 bases and the J segment 0 bases; nucleotides outside the gene matches: 6. The CDR3 is 14 amino acids. Germline CDR1 reads MNHEY; CDR2 reads SMNVEV (reference sequence). CDR3 nucleotides: TGTGCCAGCACTCACTGGGACAGCTCCTACGAGCAGTACTTC. Translated: CASTHWDSSYEQYF.

The chain employs TRBV7-2 and TRBJ2-1, with TRBD1 matching over 7 bases. V trimming: 5 bases; J trimming: 8 bases; junction bases outside the gene matches: 12. This CDR3 spans 15 amino acids. Germline V lookup: CDR1 SGHTA, CDR2 FQGNSA. The CDR3 DNA reads TGTGCCAGCAGCCCCAGAGGGACAGTTCCTGATGAGCAGTTCTTC. Protein: CASSPRGTVPDEQFF.

V gene TRBV5-5 combines with J gene TRBJ1-1, with TRBD1 matching over 7 bases. The germline V gene encodes CDR1 SGHKS and CDR2 YYEKEE (reference sequence). The CDR3 has 15 residues. The V and J ends lost 6 bases and 1 base, in that order; junction bases with no gene match: 9. This CDR3 is CASTAAGGRNTEAFF. The DNA for the CDR3 is TGTGCCAGCACCGCCGCAGGGGGTAGGAACACTGAAGCTTTCTTT.

V usage is TRBV19 and J usage is TRBJ1-6; a weak D match, TRBD1 (5 bases). The germline CDR1 and CDR2 sequences are LNHDA and SQIVND (reference sequence). The CDR3 extends over 16 amino acids. V gave up 10 bases and J gave up 6 bases, with 22 bases separating them. As DNA, the CDR3 is TGTGCCACCACCCCGGTCGGGGGAACCCCTAATTCACCCCTCCACTTT. Residues: CATTPVGGTPNSPLHF.

The genes are TRBV6-5 and TRBJ1-1; D is undetermined. Germline V lookup: CDR1 MNHEY, CDR2 SVGAGI. Between the trimmed V and J ends, which lost 1 base and 3 bases, there was a span of 12 bases. CDR3 length equals 15 residues. The CDR3 DNA reads TGTGCCAGCAGTTACTTTCAAGACGGGGACACTGAAGCTTTCTTT. Protein product: CASSYFQDGDTEAFF.